The 10 T cell receptor beta chains presented below share a single source sample, sequenced in a study of technical replicates of blood from a handful of donors (dated by TCRdb to about 2017). To prepare the library, the immunoSEQ multiplex PCR assay was applied. Drawn from immuneACCESS, this table holds only the in-frame rearrangements with V and J called that TCRdb kept. Clones are partly lost; checked studies trace under half to an unresolved V gene and leave the rest unexplained. In this sample the table shows about 100,000 clones, 96% of which occur a single time. The ten largest clonotypes hold around 0.35% of the sample. The sample taken for sequencing was T cells isolated from PBMCs. These receptors were obtained from a human donor in good health.

This chain joins TRBV7-6 and TRBJ1-1; D is undetermined. V was shortened by 3 bases and J by 0 bases, with 5 bases between the two germline ends. The CDR3 totals 13 residues. The V gene's germline CDR1 is SGHVS and CDR2 FNYEAQ. The CDR3 here is CASSLLMNTEAFF. The CDR3 DNA reads as TGTGCCAGCAGCTTGCTAATGAACACTGAAGCTTTCTTT.

Notes on this clone: A read error may account for a junction end that differs from germline. The chain has TRBV28 and TRBJ1-4; no clear D. Germline values: CDR1 MDHEN, CDR2 SYDVKM. The CDR3 loop spans 15 amino acids. CDR3 DNA: TGTGCCTGCAGTTCGAAACAGACCTTTAATGAAAAACTGTTTTTT. Translation gives CACSSKQTFNEKLFF.

J is TRBJ1-2 and V is TRBV5-5, with D possibly TRBD1 on 6 matching bases. CDR1 is SGHKS, CDR2 YYEKEE, per germline (reference sequence). The length of the CDR3 is 14 residues. V lost 0 bases, J lost 4 bases, and 10 bases lay in between. As DNA, the CDR3 is TGTGCCAGCAGCTTGGGAGACAGGACCTATGGCTACACCTTC. As protein: CASSLGDRTYGYTF.

The chain employs TRBV5-1 and TRBJ2-3, with D uncertain. CDR1 is SGHRS and CDR2 is YFSETQ in the germline V gene. V lost 5 bases, J lost 6 bases, and 19 bases lay in between. The CDR3 loop spans 15 amino acids. The CDR3 DNA reads as TGCGCCAGCAGGATGCAGCCAGACAACTCCGATACGCAGTATTTT. Its translation is CASRMQPDNSDTQYF. Supplemented by reference TRBV5-1 and TRBJ2-3, the full variable domain reads KAGVTQTPRYLIKTRGQQVTLSCSPISGHRSVSWYQQTPGQGLQFLFEYFSETQRNKGNFPGRFSGRQFSNSRSEMNVSTLELGDSALYLCASRMQPDNSDTQYFGPGTRLTVL.

This clone was seen a few times. This chain joins TRBV10-3 and TRBJ1-1; tentatively, D is TRBD1 (5 bases). The CDR3 runs to 12 residues. Trimming removed 2 bases at V and 7 bases at J, with 8 bases between. The germline gives CDR1 ENHRY, CDR2 SYGVKD. The CDR3 sequence: CAISEQGLEAFF. The DNA of the CDR3 is TGTGCCATCAGTGAGCAGGGTCTTGAAGCTTTCTTT.

The V call is TRBV6-5, the J call TRBJ2-7; 8 bases match TRBD1. J lost 6 bases, V lost 5 bases, and 6 bases had no gene match. The CDR3 length is 13 residues. Germline V gene data show CDR1 as MNHEY and CDR2 as SVGAGI. The CDR3 region is CASSGQGTIEQYF. CDR3 in DNA: TGTGCCAGCAGTGGACAGGGAACAATCGAGCAGTACTTC.

The gene calls are TRBV7-9 and TRBJ1-3; tentatively, D is TRBD1 (6 bases). V was shortened by 6 bases and J by 2 bases, with 14 bases between the two germline ends. CDR1 and CDR2 from the germline V gene are SEHNR and FQNEAQ (reference sequence). CDR3 size: 15 residues. The CDR3 sequence is CASRSDRPAGNTIYF. CDR3 coding DNA: TGTGCCAGCAGATCGGACAGACCCGCTGGAAACACCATATATTTT. Using reference TRBV7-9 and TRBJ1-3 for the parts outside the CDR3, the full variable domain is DTGVSQNPRHKITKRGQNVTFRCDPISEHNRLYWYRQTLGQGPEFLTYFQNEAQLEKSRLLSDRFSAERPKGSFSTLEIQRTEQGDSAMYLCASRSDRPAGNTIYFGEGSWLTVV.

The chain recombines TRBV9 with TRBJ2-1, with TRBD2 matching 16 bases. The CDR3 has 19 residues. Germline V gene data show CDR1 as SGDLS and CDR2 as YYNGEE. J gave up 4 bases and V 3 bases, and 10 bases lay outside the gene matches. This CDR3 reads CASSAQGLAGGQRYNEQFF. In DNA, the CDR3 is TGTGCCAGCAGCGCGCAGGGACTAGCGGGAGGGCAGAGGTACAATGAGCAGTTCTTC.

The chain carries TRBV6-5 and TRBJ2-1; 8 bases align to TRBD2. V shed 0 bases and J 5 bases; nucleotides not matched to a gene: 3. The CDR3 contains 15 residues. Germline V gene data show CDR1 as MNHEY and CDR2 as SVGAGI. The CDR3 protein is CASSYSRLANNEQFF. The CDR3 DNA sequence: TGTGCCAGCAGTTACTCGAGACTAGCGAACAATGAGCAGTTCTTC.

This sequence joins TRBV2 and TRBJ2-1; 11 nucleotides align to TRBD2. The germline gives CDR1 SNHLY, CDR2 FYNNEI. CDR3 length equals 15 residues. The J segment lost 4 bases and the V segment lost 6 bases, leaving 5 bases of the junction unmatched. The CDR3 DNA reads as TGTGCCAGCAGCGTACTAGCGGGAGAATACAATGAGCAGTTCTTC. Its protein product is CASSVLAGEYNEQFF. The full variable domain, completed using reference TRBV2 and TRBJ2-1, is EPEVTQTPSHQVTQMGQEVILRCVPISNHLYFYWYRQILGQKVEFLVSFYNNEISEKSEIFDDQFSVERPDGSNFTLKIRSTKLEDSAMYFCASSVLAGEYNEQFFGPGTRLTVL.